The next 5 T cell receptor beta chains were all read from a single sample in a study of blood T cells in healthy people across ages. Sample-barcoded 5' priming and a J-beta primer mix drove a second PCR of roughly 6 to 12 cycles. Using its own MiXCR run on the 5' RACE reads, TCRdb lists one record per CDR3 protein. This table has roughly 1,500,000 distinct CDR3 sequences, 40% to 50% appearing once. Sequenced material: blood. These TCRs come from a woman under 30 in good health.

This clonotype was recorded a few times. V gene TRBV9 combines with J gene TRBJ2-7; 10 bases agree with TRBD1. The germline V gene encodes CDR1 SGDLS and CDR2 YYNGEE. This CDR3 has 15 residues. V dropped 0 bases and J dropped 3; count of bases not matched to a gene: 3. The CDR3 DNA is TGTGCCAGCAGCGTAGGGACAGGGGGTTTCTACGAGCAGTACTTC. It is translated as CASSVGTGGFYEQYF.

In the case of this clonotype: An end of the junction differs from the germline gene, which may be a read error. The CDR3 sequence is CASSIGTDFGETQFF. The CDR3 DNA reads TGTGCCAGCAGCATAGGGACAGACTTTGGAGAGACCCAGTTCTTC. This sequence joins TRBV13 and TRBJ2-1; 7 bases match TRBD1. This CDR3 comprises 15 residues. In germline, CDR1 is PRHDT, CDR2 FYEKMQ (reference sequence). Drawing the rest from reference TRBV13 and TRBJ2-1, the complete variable domain is AAGVIQSPRHLIKEKRETATLKCYPIPRHDTVYWYQQGPGQDPQFLISFYEKMQSDKGSIPDRFSAQQFSDYHSELNMSSLELGDSALYFCASSIGTDFGETQFFGPGTRLTVL.

This chain connects TRBV5-1 to TRBJ2-2; 10 nucleotides line up with TRBD2. Germline-derived CDR1 and CDR2 are SGHRS and YFSETQ. Trimming took 4 bases from V and 9 from J; bases not matched to a gene: 6. CDR3 length: 14 residues. The CDR3 nucleotides are TGCGCCAGCAGCATTACTAGCGGGGCCCGGGAGCTGTTTTTT. Amino acids: CASSITSGARELFF.

This clonotype was found a few times. The chain recombines TRBV2 with TRBJ2-7; no clear D gene. The V gene's germline CDR1 is SNHLY and CDR2 FYNNEI. With 4 bases removed from V and 3 bases from J, the gap between germline ends came to 7 bases. This CDR3 has 12 residues. The CDR3 is CASSVSDYEQYF. The CDR3 DNA reads TGTGCCAGCAGTGTGTCGGACTACGAGCAGTACTTC.

In its sample, this clonotype was seen a few times. The chain has TRBV2 and TRBJ2-7, with TRBD2 as a possible D gene (5 bases). V lost 4 bases and J 6 bases, leaving 10 bases between the germline ends. Germline V gene lookup returns CDR1 SNHLY and CDR2 FYNNEI. The CDR3 runs 12 residues. CDR3 sequence (DNA): TGTGCCAGCAGTGTCTCTAGCCCCGAGCAGTACTTC. Translation: CASSVSSPEQYF.